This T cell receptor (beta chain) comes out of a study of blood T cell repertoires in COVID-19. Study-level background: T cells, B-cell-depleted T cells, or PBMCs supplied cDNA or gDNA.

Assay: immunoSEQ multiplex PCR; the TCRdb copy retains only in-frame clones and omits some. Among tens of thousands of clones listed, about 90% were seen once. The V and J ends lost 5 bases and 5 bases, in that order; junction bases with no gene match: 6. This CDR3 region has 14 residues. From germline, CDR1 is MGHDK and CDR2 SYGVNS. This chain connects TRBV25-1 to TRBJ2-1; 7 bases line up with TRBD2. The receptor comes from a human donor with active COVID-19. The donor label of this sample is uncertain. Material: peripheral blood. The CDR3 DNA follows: TGTGCCAGCAGTCCGGGACTACTCGACAATGAGCAGTTCTTC. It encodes CASSPGLLDNEQFF.